The T cell receptor (beta chain) under discussion was sequenced for a study of radiation and T cells in renal cell carcinoma. Study results and limitations: From baseline, blood top tumor clonotypes peaked at 2 weeks post-radiation. Without pretreatment biopsies, baseline tumor clonotype presence was undetermined.

Time point in this sample: blood 2 weeks post-SBRT. Treatment noted: 15 Gy SBRT to primary tumor, nephrectomy 4 weeks later. V was trimmed by 3 bases and J by 4 bases, leaving 9 bases between them. The CDR3 has 14 amino acids. The germline V gene has CDR1 SGHTA and CDR2 FQGNSA. Libraries were prepared by immunoSEQ multiplex PCR; TCRdb keeps only in-frame clonotypes and omits some of them. The sample lists about 150,000 clones, 87% seen once, with 10% to 15% in the top ten. This clone has a single count. Antigen specificity is unknown. The sequence was obtained from a woman in her forties or fifties with renal cell carcinoma. The chain has TRBV7-2 and TRBJ1-4; D ambiguous. This material consisted of blood, taken from a patient whose treatment included radiotherapy and nephrectomy. The CDR3 is CASSFGPNNEKLFF. The CDR3 nucleotides are TGTGCCAGCAGCTTTGGACCGAATAATGAAAAACTGTTTTTT.